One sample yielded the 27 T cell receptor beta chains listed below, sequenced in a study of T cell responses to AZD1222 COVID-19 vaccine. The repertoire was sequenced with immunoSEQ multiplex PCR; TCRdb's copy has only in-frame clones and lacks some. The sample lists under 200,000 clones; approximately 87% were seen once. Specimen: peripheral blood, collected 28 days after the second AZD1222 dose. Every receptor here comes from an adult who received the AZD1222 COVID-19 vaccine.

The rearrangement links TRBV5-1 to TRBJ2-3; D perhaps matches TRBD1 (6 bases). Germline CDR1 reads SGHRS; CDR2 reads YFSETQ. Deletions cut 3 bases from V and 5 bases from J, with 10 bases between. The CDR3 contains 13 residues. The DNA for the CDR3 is TGCGCCAGCAGCTCGAAAGGGGGAGATACGCAGTATTTT. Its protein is CASSSKGGDTQYF. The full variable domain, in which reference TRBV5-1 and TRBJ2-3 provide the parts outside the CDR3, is KAGVTQTPRYLIKTRGQQVTLSCSPISGHRSVSWYQQTPGQGLQFLFEYFSETQRNKGNFPGRFSGRQFSNSRSEMNVSTLELGDSALYLCASSSKGGDTQYFGPGTRLTVL.

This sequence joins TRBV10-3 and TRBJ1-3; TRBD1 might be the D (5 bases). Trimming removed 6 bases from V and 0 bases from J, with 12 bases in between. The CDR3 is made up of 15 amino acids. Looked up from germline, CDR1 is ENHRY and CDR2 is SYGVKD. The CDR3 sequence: CAIRPVGGSGNTIYF. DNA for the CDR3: TGTGCCATCAGACCCGTGGGGGGCTCTGGAAACACCATATATTTT.

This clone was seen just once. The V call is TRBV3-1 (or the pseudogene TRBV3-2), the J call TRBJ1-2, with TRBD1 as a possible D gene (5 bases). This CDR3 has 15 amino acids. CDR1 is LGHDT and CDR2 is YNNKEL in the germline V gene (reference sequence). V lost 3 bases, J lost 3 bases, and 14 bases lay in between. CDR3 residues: CASSHLGRGDYGYTF. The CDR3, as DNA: TGTGCCAGCAGCCATCTCGGGAGGGGTGACTATGGCTACACCTTC.

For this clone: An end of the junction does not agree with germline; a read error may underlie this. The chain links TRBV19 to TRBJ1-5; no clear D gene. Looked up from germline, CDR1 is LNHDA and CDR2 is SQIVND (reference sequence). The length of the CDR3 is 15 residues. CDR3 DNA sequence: TGTGCCAGCAGTAGGTTTCAGCGTAGCAATCAGCCCCAGCATTTT. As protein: CASSRFQRSNQPQHF.

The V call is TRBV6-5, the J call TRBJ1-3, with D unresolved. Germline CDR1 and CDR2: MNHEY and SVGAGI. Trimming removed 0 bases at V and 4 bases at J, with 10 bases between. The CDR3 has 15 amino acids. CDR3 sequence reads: CASSYSRAPGNTIYF. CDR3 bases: TGTGCCAGCAGTTACTCGAGAGCCCCAGGAAACACCATATATTTT.

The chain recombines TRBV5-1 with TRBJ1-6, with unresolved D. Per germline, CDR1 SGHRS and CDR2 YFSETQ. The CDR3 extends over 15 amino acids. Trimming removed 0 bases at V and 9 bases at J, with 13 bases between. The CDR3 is CASSLDLVPRSPLHF. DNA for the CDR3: TGCGCCAGCAGCTTGGACTTGGTACCGCGTTCACCCCTCCACTTT.

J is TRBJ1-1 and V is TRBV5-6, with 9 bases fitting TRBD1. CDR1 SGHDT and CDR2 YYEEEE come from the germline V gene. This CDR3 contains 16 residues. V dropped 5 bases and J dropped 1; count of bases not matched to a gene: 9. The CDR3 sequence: CASSPLTGGPNTEAFF. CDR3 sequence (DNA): TGTGCCAGCAGTCCTTTAACAGGGGGCCCGAACACTGAAGCTTTCTTT. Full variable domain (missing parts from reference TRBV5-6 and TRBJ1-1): DAGVTQSPTHLIKTRGQQVTLRCSPKSGHDTVSWYQQALGQGPQFIFQYYEEEERQRGNFPDRFSGHQFPNYSSELNVNALLLGDSALYLCASSPLTGGPNTEAFFGQGTRLTVV.

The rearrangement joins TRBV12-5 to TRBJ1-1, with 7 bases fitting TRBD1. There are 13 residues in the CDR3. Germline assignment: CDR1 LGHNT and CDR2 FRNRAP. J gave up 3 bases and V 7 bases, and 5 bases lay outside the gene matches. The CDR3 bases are TGTGCTAGTGACCTTACAGGGGACACTGAAGCTTTCTTT. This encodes CASDLTGDTEAFF. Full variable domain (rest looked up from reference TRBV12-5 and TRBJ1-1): DARVTQTPRHKVTEMGQEVTMRCQPILGHNTVFWYRQTMMQGLELLAYFRNRAPLDDSGMPKDRFSAEMPDATLATLKIQPSEPRDSAVYFCASDLTGDTEAFFGQGTRLTVV.

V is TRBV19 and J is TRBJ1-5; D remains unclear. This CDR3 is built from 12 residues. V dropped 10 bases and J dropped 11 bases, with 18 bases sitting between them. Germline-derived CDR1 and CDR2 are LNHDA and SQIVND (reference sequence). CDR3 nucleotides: TGTGCCACCCAGTACCCGGGTGGGTCCCAGCATTTT. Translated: CATQYPGGSQHF.

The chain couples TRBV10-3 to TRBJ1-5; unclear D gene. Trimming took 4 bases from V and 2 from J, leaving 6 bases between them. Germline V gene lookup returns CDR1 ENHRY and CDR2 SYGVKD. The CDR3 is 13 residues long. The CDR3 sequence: CAISGEGNQPQHF. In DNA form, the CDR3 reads TGTGCCATCAGTGGGGAAGGCAATCAGCCCCAGCATTTT.

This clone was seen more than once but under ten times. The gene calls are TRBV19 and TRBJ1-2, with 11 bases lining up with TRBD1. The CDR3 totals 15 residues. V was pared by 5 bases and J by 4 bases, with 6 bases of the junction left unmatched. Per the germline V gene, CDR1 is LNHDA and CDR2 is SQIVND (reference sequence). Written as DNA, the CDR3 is TGTGCCAGTAGTCCGAGGACAGGGGGCGTCTATGGCTACACCTTC. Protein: CASSPRTGGVYGYTF. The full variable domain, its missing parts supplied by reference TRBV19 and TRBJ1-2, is DGGITQSPKYLFRKEGQNVTLSCEQNLNHDAMYWYRQDPGQGLRLIYYSQIVNDFQKGDIAEGYSVSREKKESFPLTVTSAQKNPTAFYLCASSPRTGGVYGYTFGSGTRLTVV.

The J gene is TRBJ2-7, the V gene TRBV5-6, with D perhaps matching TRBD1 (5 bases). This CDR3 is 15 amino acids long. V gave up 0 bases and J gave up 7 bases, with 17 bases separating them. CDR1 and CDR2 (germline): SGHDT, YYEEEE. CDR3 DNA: TGTGCCAGCAGCTTGGGACAGCCGTCCCGGGTTGAGCAGTACTTC. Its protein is CASSLGQPSRVEQYF.

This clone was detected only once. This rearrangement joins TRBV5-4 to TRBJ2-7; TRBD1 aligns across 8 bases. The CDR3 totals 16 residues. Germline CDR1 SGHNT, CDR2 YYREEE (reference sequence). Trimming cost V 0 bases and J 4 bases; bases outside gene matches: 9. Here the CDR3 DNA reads TGTGCCAGCAGCTTGGCAGGGGGCTTTGGTCGTTACGAGCAGTACTTC. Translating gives CASSLAGGFGRYEQYF.

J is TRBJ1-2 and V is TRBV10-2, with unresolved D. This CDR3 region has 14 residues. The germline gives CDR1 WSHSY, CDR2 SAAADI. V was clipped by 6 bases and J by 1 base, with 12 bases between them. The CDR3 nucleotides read TGCGCCAGCAGCCCTCAGAAGTATAACTATGGCTACACCTTC. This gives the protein CASSPQKYNYGYTF.

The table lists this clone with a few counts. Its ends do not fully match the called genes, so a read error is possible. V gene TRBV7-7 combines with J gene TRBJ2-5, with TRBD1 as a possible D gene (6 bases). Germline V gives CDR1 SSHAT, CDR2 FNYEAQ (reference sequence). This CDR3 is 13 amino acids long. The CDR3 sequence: CASSTGWQETQYF. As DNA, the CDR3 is TGTGCTAGCAGCACAGGGTGGCAAGAGACCCAGTACTTC. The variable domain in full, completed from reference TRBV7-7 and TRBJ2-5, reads GAGVSQSPRYKVTKRGQDVTLRCDPISSHATLYWYQQALGQGPEFLTYFNYEAQPDKSGLPSDRFSAERPEGSISTLTIQRTEQRDSAMYRCASSTGWQETQYFGPGTRLLVL.

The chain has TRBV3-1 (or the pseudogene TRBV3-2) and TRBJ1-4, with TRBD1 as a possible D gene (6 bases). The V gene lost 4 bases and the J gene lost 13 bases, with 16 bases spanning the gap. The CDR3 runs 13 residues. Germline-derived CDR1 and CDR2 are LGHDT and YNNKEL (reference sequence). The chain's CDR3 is CASSRKGDGRLFF. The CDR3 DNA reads TGTGCCAGCAGCCGAAAGGGGGACGGCAGACTGTTTTTT.

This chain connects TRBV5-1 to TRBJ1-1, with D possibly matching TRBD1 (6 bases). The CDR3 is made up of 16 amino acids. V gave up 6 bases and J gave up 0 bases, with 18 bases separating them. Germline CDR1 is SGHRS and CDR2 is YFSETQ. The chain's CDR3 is CASNQGGLHMNTEAFF. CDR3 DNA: TGCGCCAGCAATCAAGGGGGGCTACACATGAACACTGAAGCTTTCTTT.

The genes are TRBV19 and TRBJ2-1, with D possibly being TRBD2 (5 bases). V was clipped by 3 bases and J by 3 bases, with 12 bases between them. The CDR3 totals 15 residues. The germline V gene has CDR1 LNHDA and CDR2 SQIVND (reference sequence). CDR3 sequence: CASSMEAAGYNEQFF. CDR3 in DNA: TGTGCCAGTAGTATGGAAGCCGCGGGCTACAATGAGCAGTTCTTC.

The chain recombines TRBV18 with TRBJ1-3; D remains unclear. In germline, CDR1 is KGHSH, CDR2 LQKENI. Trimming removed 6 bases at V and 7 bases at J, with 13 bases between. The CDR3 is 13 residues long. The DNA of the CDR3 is TGTGCCAGCTCCCCCGGTTTGGGGAACACCATATATTTT. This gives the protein CASSPGLGNTIYF.

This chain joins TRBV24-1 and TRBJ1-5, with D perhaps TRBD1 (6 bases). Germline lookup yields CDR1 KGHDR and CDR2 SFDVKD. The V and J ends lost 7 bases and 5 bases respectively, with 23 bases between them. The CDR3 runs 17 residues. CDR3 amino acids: CATRGEGGIFRDQPQHF. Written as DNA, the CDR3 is TGTGCCACCAGGGGGGAGGGGGGCATCTTTCGAGATCAGCCCCAGCATTTT.

CDR3 DNA: TGCGCCAGCAGCTCCAGGGACACCGCCTACGAGCAGTACTTC. It translates to CASSSRDTAYEQYF. The rearrangement joins TRBV5-1 to TRBJ2-7; possible D gene TRBD1, 6 bases. V was cut by 3 bases and J by 2 bases, with 12 bases left in between. The germline gives CDR1 SGHRS, CDR2 YFSETQ. The CDR3 consists of 14 residues.

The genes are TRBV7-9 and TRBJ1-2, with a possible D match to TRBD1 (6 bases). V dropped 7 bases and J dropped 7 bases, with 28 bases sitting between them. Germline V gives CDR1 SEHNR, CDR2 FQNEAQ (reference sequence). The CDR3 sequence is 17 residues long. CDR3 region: CASTLRGAGVDTAGYTF. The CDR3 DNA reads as TGTGCCAGCACCCTTAGGGGGGCAGGGGTAGATACGGCTGGCTACACCTTC.

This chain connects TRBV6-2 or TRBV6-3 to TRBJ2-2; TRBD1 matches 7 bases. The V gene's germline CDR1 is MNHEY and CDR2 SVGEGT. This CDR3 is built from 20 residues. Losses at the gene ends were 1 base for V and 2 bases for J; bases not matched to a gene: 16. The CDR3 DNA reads TGTGCCAGCAGTTACTGGCAGGGGGAATTTTCCAGGAGTAACACCGGGGAGCTGTTTTTT. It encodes CASSYWQGEFSRSNTGELFF.

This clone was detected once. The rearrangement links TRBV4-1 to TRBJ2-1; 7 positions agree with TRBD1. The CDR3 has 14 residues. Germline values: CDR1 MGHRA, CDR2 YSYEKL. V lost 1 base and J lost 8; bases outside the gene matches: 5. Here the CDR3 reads CASSQVQGRDEQFF. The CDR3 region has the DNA TGCGCCAGCAGCCAAGTACAGGGGAGAGATGAGCAGTTCTTC.

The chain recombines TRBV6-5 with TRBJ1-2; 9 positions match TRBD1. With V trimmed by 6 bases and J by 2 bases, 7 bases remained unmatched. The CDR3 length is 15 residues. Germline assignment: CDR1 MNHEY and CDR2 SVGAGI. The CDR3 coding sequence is TGTGCCAGCAGGTCGTTACAGGGGGCGAACTATGGCTACACCTTC. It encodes CASRSLQGANYGYTF.

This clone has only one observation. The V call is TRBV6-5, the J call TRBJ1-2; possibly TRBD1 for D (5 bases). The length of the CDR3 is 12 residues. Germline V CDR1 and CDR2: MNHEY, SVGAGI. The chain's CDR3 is CAIKGVVSGYTF. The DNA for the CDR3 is TGTGCGATTAAAGGGGTGGTCTCTGGCTACACCTTC.

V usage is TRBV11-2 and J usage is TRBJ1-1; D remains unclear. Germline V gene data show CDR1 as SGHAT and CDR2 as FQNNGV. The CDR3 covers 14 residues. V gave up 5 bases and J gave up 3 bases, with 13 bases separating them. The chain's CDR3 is CASSPSRADTEAFF. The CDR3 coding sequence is TGTGCCAGCAGCCCCTCGCGGGCTGACACTGAAGCTTTCTTT. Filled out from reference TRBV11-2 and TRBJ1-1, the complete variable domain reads EAGVAQSPRYKIIEKRQSVAFWCNPISGHATLYWYQQILGQGPKLLIQFQNNGVVDDSQLPKDRFSAERLKGVDSTLKIQPAKLEDSAVYLCASSPSRADTEAFFGQGTRLTVV.